These T cell receptor beta chains were read from a single sample in a study of blood T cells in healthy people across ages. TCRdb ran MiXCR on the 5' RACE reads and lists one entry per CDR3 protein. The sample lists around 990,000 distinct CDR3 sequences, around 25% seen once, with less than 0.85% in the top ten. Separately, the same data were catalogued under a study of T cells of mothers and their children.

Sequences were obtained from blood. Source of these receptors: a girl aged 2 to 10 in good health. Both conserved end residues are part of each CDR3. A D gene is named only where the DNA matches it firmly. Size is stated for part of the rows, as once, few or many counts, or as a class when the clone is expanded.

TRBV5-6,NA,TRBJ2-1,NA,CASSLYSEQFF,TGTGCCAGCAGCTTGTACTCTGAGCAGTTCTTC
TRBV7-3,NA,TRBJ2-3,TRBD2,CASSLSGTSGDTQYF,TGTGCCAGCAGTTTATCCGGGACTAGCGGAGATACGCAGTATTTT
TRBV7-2,NA,TRBJ1-1,NA,CASSLVVGITEAFF,TGTGCCAGCAGCTTAGTCGTAGGAATAACTGAAGCTTTCTTT
TRBV5-1,many,TRBJ1-5,NA,CASSSLGGQPQHF,TGCGCCAGCAGCTCCCTGGGTGGTCAGCCCCAGCATTTT
TRBV4-2,NA,TRBJ1-1,NA,CASSQGHGYTEAFF,TGTGCCAGCAGCCAAGGCCACGGGTACACTGAAGCTTTCTTT
TRBV29-1,NA,TRBJ2-3,TRBD2,CSVEVWREGDTQYF,TGCAGCGTTGAAGTATGGCGGGAGGGGGATACGCAGTATTTT
TRBV5-1,few,TRBJ1-4,NA,CASSPVEPNEKLFF,TGCGCCAGCAGCCCGGTGGAACCTAATGAAAAACTGTTTTTT
TRBV19,NA,TRBJ1-5,NA,CASSLQDRPLGDQPQHF,TGTGCCAGTAGTTTACAAGACAGGCCCCTAGGAGATCAGCCCCAGCATTTT
TRBV9,NA,TRBJ2-1,TRBD2,CASRTGLAANEQFF,TGTGCCAGCCGTACGGGACTAGCGGCTAATGAGCAGTTCTTC
TRBV28,NA,TRBJ2-2,NA,CASTTANTGELFF,TGTGCCAGCACGACTGCGAACACCGGGGAGCTGTTTTTT
TRBV27,few,TRBJ2-5,NA,CASSTLMGRQETQYF,TGTGCCAGCAGTACCCTAATGGGGAGACAAGAGACCCAGTACTTC
TRBV20-1,NA,TRBJ2-7,NA,CSAQKTTTYEQYF,TGCAGTGCGCAAAAGACTACTACTTACGAGCAGTACTTC
TRBV5-1,once,TRBJ1-1,NA,CASSLALNGAAWNTEAFF,TGCGCCAGCAGCTTGGCCCTTAACGGGGCAGCTTGGAACACTGAAGCTTTCTTT
TRBV5-6,NA,TRBJ1-4,NA,CASSSGSAYEKLFF,TGTGCCAGCAGCTCCGGGTCCGCTTATGAAAAACTGTTTTTT
TRBV11-3,NA,TRBJ2-1,NA,CASSLDVGGSHNEQFF,TGTGCCAGCAGTTTAGATGTGGGGGGATCCCACAATGAGCAGTTCTTC
TRBV7-2,NA,TRBJ1-1,TRBD1,CASSSTGVGTEAFF,TGTGCCAGCAGCTCGACAGGGGTGGGCACTGAAGCTTTCTTT
TRBV28,NA,TRBJ2-1,TRBD2,CASSGTTRYNEQSF,TGTGCCAGTTCCGGGACTACCCGCTACAATGAGCAGTCCTTC
TRBV10-3,NA,TRBJ1-1,NA,CAISEGGGGNTKAFF,TGTGCCATCAGTGAGGGGGGAGGAGGGAACACTAAAGCTTTCTTT
TRBV6-6,NA,TRBJ2-1,NA,CASLTDSYNEQFF,TGTGCCAGCCTGACAGACTCCTACAATGAGCAGTTCTTC
TRBV10-3,NA,TRBJ2-1,TRBD2,CATSIAGGDNEQFF,TGTGCCACTTCAATAGCGGGGGGTGACAATGAGCAGTTCTTC
TRBV12-3/TRBV12-4,NA,TRBJ1-2,NA,CASSLIGGYTF,TGTGCCAGCAGCCTCATTGGAGGCTACACCTTC
TRBV12-3/TRBV12-4,few,TRBJ2-7,TRBD1,CASSLGTGLNEQYF,TGTGCCAGCAGTTTGGGGACAGGGCTCAACGAGCAGTACTTC
TRBV7-9,few,TRBJ1-2,TRBD1,CASNKADRPDGYTF,TGTGCCAGCAACAAGGCGGACAGGCCAGATGGCTACACCTTC
TRBV28,many,TRBJ2-5,NA,CASTYAGQETQYF,TGTGCCAGCACCTACGCAGGGCAAGAGACCCAGTACTTC
TRBV9,few,TRBJ2-1,NA,CASSVVGRGLADEQFF,TGTGCCAGCAGCGTGGTCGGCAGGGGTTTGGCAGATGAGCAGTTCTTC
TRBV11-2,NA,TRBJ2-5,NA,CASSPDVYAGETQYF,TGTGCCAGCAGCCCTGATGTGTATGCCGGAGAGACCCAGTACTTC